The entry below gives a single TCR beta chain sequence along with its context. What it binds is unknown. Constant-segment primers and 5'RACE yielded cDNA libraries for TCR alpha and TCR beta, each carrying sample barcodes and UMIs. TCRdb reprocessed the 5' RACE reads via MiXCR and lists one record per CDR3 protein. This table holds over 300,000 distinct CDR3 sequences, around a fifth found once. The record originates from a study of T-cell memory formation after mild COVID-19. General observations from the study: Detection of some responders pre-infection suggested pre-existing cross-reactive memory T cells participated. Whereas later expanders leaned CD4+, clones contracting day 15 to 85 showed a balanced CD4/CD8 makeup.

V dropped 2 bases and J dropped 11 bases, with 19 bases sitting between them. The CDR3 totals 15 residues. Germline CDR1 MNHEY, CDR2 SVGAGI. This TCR came from a man aged 18-30 years who had mild COVID-19 (a few samples of this study predate the infection). Cell type and time point are not known. The genes are TRBV6-5 and TRBJ1-5; weak D call: TRBD1 (6 bases). The specimen was PBMCs or a T cell subset sorted from them (not recorded which). CDR3: CASSYKGGAAGSQHF. In DNA, the CDR3 is TGTGCCAGCAGTTACAAGGGGGGCGCCGCAGGGTCCCAGCATTTT.